The rows below give T cell receptor beta chains drawn from one sample of a study of blood T cell repertoires in COVID-19. This table comes from immunoSEQ multiplex PCR, and its TCRdb copy is limited to in-frame clones, with some not included. The sample comprises a few hundred thousand clones, around 90% of which are singletons, and approximately 6% rests with the top ten. The material sequenced was PBMCs or T cells enriched from blood (not recorded which). All receptors derive from a woman aged 40 to 55 who had recovered from COVID-19. Both conserved end residues are part of each CDR3. D genes are given only for firm matches. Clone size is stated in some rows and not others, as once, few, many or a class when expanded.

cdr3_aa | cdr3_nt | clone_size | v_call | d_call | j_call
CASSARDREHSPLHF | TGTGCCAGCAGCGCAAGGGACAGGGAGCACTCACCCCTCCACTTT | - | TRBV9 | TRBD1 | TRBJ1-6
CASSLDIRPLAGDSDTQYF | TGTGCCAGCAGCTTAGATATTAGGCCGCTAGCGGGAGATTCAGATACGCAGTATTTT | - | TRBV11-3 | TRBD2 | TRBJ2-3
CATSDRTGTSGELYEQYF | TGTGCCACCAGTGACCGTACCGGGACTAGCGGAGAGTTGTACGAGCAGTACTTC | - | TRBV24-1 | TRBD2 | TRBJ2-7
CASSQVPDTEAFF | TGTGCCAGCAGCCAAGTTCCAGACACTGAAGCTTTCTTT | few | TRBV3-1/TRBV3-2 | - | TRBJ1-1
CASSDLTRGTDTGELFF | TGTGCCAGCAGTGACCTCACCAGGGGGACGGACACCGGGGAGCTGTTTTTT | - | TRBV25-1 | TRBD1 | TRBJ2-2
CARSSPGLASSYNEQFF | TGTGCCAGAAGCTCCCCAGGACTAGCGAGCTCCTACAATGAGCAGTTCTTC | - | TRBV7-5 | - | TRBJ2-1
CASTLYRGIGSPLHF | TGTGCCAGCACCCTCTACAGGGGAATTGGATCACCCCTCCACTTT | - | TRBV5-6 | TRBD1 | TRBJ1-6
CASSYTGRRNYGYTF | TGTGCCAGCAGTTACACAGGGCGGCGCAACTATGGCTACACCTTC | - | TRBV27 | - | TRBJ1-2
CASSQGRLAWEQFF | TGCGCCAGCAGCCAAGGGAGGCTGGCTTGGGAGCAGTTCTTC | - | TRBV4-3 | - | TRBJ2-1
CASSPPGGATGNTIYF | TGCGCCAGCAGCCCACCTGGGGGGGCGACTGGAAACACCATATATTTT | - | TRBV4-1 | - | TRBJ1-3
CASSSTTGGHYGYTF | TGTGCCAGCAGTTCGACAACCGGGGGACACTATGGCTACACCTTC | few | TRBV28 | - | TRBJ1-2
CASSLGGYSYNEQFF | TGTGCCAGCAGCTTAGGGGGCTACTCCTACAATGAGCAGTTCTTC | - | TRBV7-2 | - | TRBJ2-1
CASSESRVETQYF | TGTGCCAGCAGTGAATCCAGGGTCGAGACCCAGTACTTC | few | TRBV2 | - | TRBJ2-5
CASSLTPAGAAEQYF | TGTGCCAGCAGCTTAACCCCAGCGGGAGCTGCCGAGCAGTACTTC | - | TRBV7-3 | TRBD2 | TRBJ2-7